Shown below are 19 T cell receptor beta chains from a single sample sequenced in a study of CD8+ T cells in alopecia areata. cDNA serving as the sequencing template came from extracted, reverse transcribed RNA. Sequencing used immunoSEQ multiplex PCR; TCRdb keeps in-frame clones, though not all of them. Of about 200,000 clones listed, more than 50% were seen once; the top ten hold approximately 4.9%. Sequenced sample: CD8+ T cells sorted from blood. These TCRs come from a human donor in good health.

In its sample, this clone was seen once. The chain joins TRBV19 to TRBJ2-5, with TRBD2 matching 8 bases. CDR3 size: 14 residues. CDR1 and CDR2 (germline): LNHDA, SQIVND (reference sequence). After removal of 10 bases from V and 5 bases from J, the junction contained 12 bases not matched to a gene. For the CDR3, the DNA is TGTGCCACCTCGGGAGGGGGGGCGCTTGAGACCCAGTACTTC. This codes for CATSGGGALETQYF.

This clone was recorded a few times. The chain carries TRBV10-2 and TRBJ2-7; D uncertain. This CDR3 region has 11 residues. CDR1 and CDR2 from the germline V gene are WSHSY and SAAADI. V was cut by 8 bases and J by 0 bases, with 5 bases left in between. The CDR3 reads CASLSSYEQYF. The DNA for the CDR3 is TGCGCCAGCCTGAGCTCCTACGAGCAGTACTTC.

This clone was recorded once. The chain has TRBV28 and TRBJ2-5; 11 bases agree with TRBD2. CDR1 and CDR2 from the germline V gene are MDHEN and SYDVKM. The CDR3 contains 16 residues. V was clipped by 4 bases and J by 5 bases; unmatched bases: 9. Written as DNA, the CDR3 is TGTGCCAGCAGTTCCATAGCGGGGGGGCTCCGGGAGACCCAGTACTTC. Protein sequence: CASSSIAGGLRETQYF.

This clone was counted at least ten times. The V call is TRBV7-9, the J call TRBJ1-2; 7 bases are a match to TRBD1. This CDR3 comprises 15 residues. Germline V gene sequence: CDR1 SEHNR, CDR2 FQNEAQ (reference sequence). V trimming: 5 bases; J trimming: 4 bases; junction bases outside the gene matches: 10. DNA of the CDR3: TGTGCCAGCAGCCGCGAGACAGGGTGGGGCTATGGCTACACCTTC. Its protein product is CASSRETGWGYGYTF.

A remark on this clone: Other DNA sequences from this sample encode an identical CDR3 as well. The genes are TRBV7-8 and TRBJ1-1, with a weak D call TRBD1 (6 bases). Germline-derived CDR1 and CDR2 are SGHVS and FQNEAQ. The length of the CDR3 is 15 residues. V was cut by 1 base and J by 3 bases, with 12 bases left in between. CDR3 DNA sequence: TGTGCCAGCAGCTTAGGTAACAGGGAATACACTGAAGCTTTCTTT. Amino acids: CASSLGNREYTEAFF. Full variable domain (remainder filled in from reference TRBV7-8 and TRBJ1-1): GAGVSQSPRYKVAKRGQDVALRCDPISGHVSLFWYQQALGQGPEFLTYFQNEAQLDKSGLPSDRFFAERPEGSVSTLKIQRTQQEDSAVYLCASSLGNREYTEAFFGQGTRLTVV.

The V and J genes are TRBV9 and TRBJ2-5; D tentatively fits TRBD1 or TRBD2 (5 bases each). Trimming took off 4 bases at V and 3 bases at J, with 16 bases between the two ends. The V gene's germline CDR1 is SGDLS and CDR2 YYNGEE. The CDR3 extends over 15 amino acids. The CDR3 DNA reads TGTGCCAGCAGCCCTCGGGACGGATGGGAAGAGACCCAGTACTTC. It specifies CASSPRDGWEETQYF.

The chain is built from TRBV4-1 and TRBJ1-5, with D perhaps matching TRBD1 (6 bases). This CDR3 spans 17 amino acids. Germline CDR1 reads MGHRA; CDR2 reads YSYEKL. The V end was cut by 1 base, the J end by 0 bases, with 13 bases between. The chain's CDR3 is CASSQGLAGVSNQPQHF. In nucleotides, the CDR3 is TGCGCCAGCAGCCAAGGGTTGGCAGGGGTTAGCAATCAGCCCCAGCATTTT.

The rearrangement joins TRBV14 to TRBJ1-1; 8 bases map to TRBD1. Germline V gene data show CDR1 as SGHDN and CDR2 as FVKESK. The CDR3 covers 14 residues. V shed 4 bases, J shed 5 bases, and the junction held 6 bases outside the gene matches. The CDR3 region is CASSLTGGVTEAFF. In DNA form, the CDR3 reads TGTGCCAGCAGCCTTACAGGGGGAGTTACTGAAGCTTTCTTT.

The chain couples TRBV5-4 to TRBJ2-3; maybe TRBD1 (6 bases). V dropped 4 bases and J dropped 6 bases, with 15 bases sitting between them. The CDR3 is 14 amino acids. Germline V gives CDR1 SGHNT, CDR2 YYREEE (reference sequence). The CDR3 nucleotides read TGTGCCAGCAGCCCCTCGGACAGTTCGGATACGCAGTATTTT. Translating gives CASSPSDSSDTQYF.

The chain is built from TRBV30 and TRBJ2-1, with D tentatively TRBD2 (6 bases). V lost 1 base and J lost 0, with 10 bases in between. The germline CDR1 and CDR2 sequences are GTSNPN and SVGIG (reference sequence). CDR3 length: 15 residues. The CDR3 region is CAWSEGGSSYNEQFF. In nucleotides, the CDR3 is TGTGCCTGGAGTGAAGGAGGGTCCTCCTACAATGAGCAGTTCTTC.

This clone showed up just once. The rearrangement links TRBV6-5 to TRBJ2-7, with 7 bases lining up with TRBD1. Germline-derived CDR1 and CDR2 are MNHEY and SVGAGI. The junction had 4 bases not matched to a gene; V was cut back by 5 bases and J by 0 bases. The CDR3 contains 14 residues. CDR3 bases: TGTGCCAGCAGTAAAGGGACAGACTCCTACGAGCAGTACTTC. Encoded protein: CASSKGTDSYEQYF.

This clone came up a few times. The rearrangement links TRBV4-1 to TRBJ2-5; the match to TRBD2 covers 13 bases. CDR3 length equals 16 residues. Unmatched junction bases numbered 6, after V lost 2 bases and J lost 6 bases. From germline, CDR1 is MGHRA and CDR2 YSYEKL. The CDR3 spells CASSQTSGGAGKTQYF. In DNA, the CDR3 is TGCGCCAGCAGCCAAACTAGCGGGGGGGCCGGAAAGACCCAGTACTTC.

This rearrangement joins TRBV13 to TRBJ2-3, with 7 positions matching TRBD2. V was pared by 7 bases and J by 5 bases, with 6 bases of the junction left unmatched. CDR1 PRHDT and CDR2 FYEKMQ come from the germline V gene (reference sequence). The CDR3 has 13 residues. The CDR3 nucleotides read TGTGCCAGCACCAGCGGGGTAGGAGATACGCAGTATTTT. Translated: CASTSGVGDTQYF. Supplemented by reference TRBV13 and TRBJ2-3, the full variable domain reads AAGVIQSPRHLIKEKRETATLKCYPIPRHDTVYWYQQGPGQDPQFLISFYEKMQSDKGSIPDRFSAQQFSDYHSELNMSSLELGDSALYFCASTSGVGDTQYFGPGTRLTVL.

The J gene is TRBJ1-1, the V gene TRBV29-1; D perhaps matches TRBD1 (5 bases). Germline lookup yields CDR1 SQVTM and CDR2 ANQGSEA. The CDR3 is made up of 16 amino acids. The germline V and J ends were trimmed by 6 bases and 7 bases, with 27 bases remaining between them. CDR3 in amino acids: CSVGYSGAVPRGEAFF. CDR3 bases: TGCAGCGTCGGGTATAGTGGGGCAGTCCCCCGCGGTGAAGCTTTCTTT.

The rearrangement uses TRBV6-5 and TRBJ2-2; no reliable D call. The CDR3 covers 12 residues. Germline CDR1 reads MNHEY; CDR2 reads SVGAGI. The V end was cut by 2 bases, the J end by 7 bases, with 5 bases between. CDR3 sequence (DNA): TGTGCCAGCAGTTACGGGGTCGGGGAGCTGTTTTTT. It encodes CASSYGVGELFF.

A word on this clone: Other DNA sequences in the sample encode the same CDR3. V usage is TRBV6-5 and J usage is TRBJ2-7; D is unresolved. The CDR3 runs 12 residues. Germline V lookup: CDR1 MNHEY, CDR2 SVGAGI. Trimming cost V 0 bases and J 6 bases, with 6 bases left between them. CDR3 coding DNA: TGTGCCAGCAGTTACTCGGGAAGCGAGCAGTACTTC. This codes for CASSYSGSEQYF.

The V call is TRBV9, the J call TRBJ2-5, with D uncertain. The CDR3 length is 15 residues. V lost 0 bases to trimming and J lost 2 bases, with 11 bases between them. Germline values: CDR1 SGDLS, CDR2 YYNGEE. The chain's CDR3 is CASSVAQAPQETQYF. CDR3 coding DNA: TGTGCCAGCAGCGTAGCCCAAGCCCCACAAGAGACCCAGTACTTC.

On this clone: One junction end does not reproduce the germline sequence, and a read error may be involved. CDR3 sequence: CASSSQGKGSF. The DNA of the CDR3 is TGTGCCAGCAGCTCCCAGGGGAAAGGGAGCTTC. This chain links TRBV13 with TRBJ2-7; weak D call: TRBD1 (6 bases). The germline gives CDR1 PRHDT, CDR2 FYEKMQ (reference sequence). The CDR3 contains 11 residues.

This clone was seen a few times. Distinct nucleotide sequences in the sample also encode this CDR3. The rearrangement joins TRBV6-1 to TRBJ1-1; D is uncertain. The CDR3 consists of 12 residues. V shed 6 bases and J shed 0 bases, with 5 bases lying between them. Germline V lookup: CDR1 MNHNS, CDR2 SASEGT. CDR3: CASSGMNTEAFF. CDR3 DNA: TGTGCCAGCAGCGGGATGAACACTGAAGCTTTCTTT.